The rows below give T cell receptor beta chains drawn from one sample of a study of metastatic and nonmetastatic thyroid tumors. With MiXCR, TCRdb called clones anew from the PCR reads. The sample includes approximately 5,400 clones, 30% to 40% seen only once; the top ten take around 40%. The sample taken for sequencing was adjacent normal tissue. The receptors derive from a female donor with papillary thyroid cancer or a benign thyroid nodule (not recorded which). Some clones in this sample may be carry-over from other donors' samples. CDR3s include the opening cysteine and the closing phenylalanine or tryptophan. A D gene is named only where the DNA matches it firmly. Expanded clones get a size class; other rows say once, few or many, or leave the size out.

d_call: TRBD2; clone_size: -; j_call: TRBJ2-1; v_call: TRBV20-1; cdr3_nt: TGCAGTGCCCCGACTAGCCTGGGTCCCGATGAGCAGTTCTTC; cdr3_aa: CSAPTSLGPDEQFF
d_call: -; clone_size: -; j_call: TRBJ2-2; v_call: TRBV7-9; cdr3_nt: TGTGCCAGCAGACCGGGCGCAGGGAACACCGGGGAGCTGTTTTTT; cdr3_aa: CASRPGAGNTGELFF
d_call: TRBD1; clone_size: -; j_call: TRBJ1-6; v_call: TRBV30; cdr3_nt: TGTACCCGGAGTGTACCGGGAACAGGGGTTAATTCACCCCTCCACTTT; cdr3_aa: CTRSVPGTGVNSPLHF
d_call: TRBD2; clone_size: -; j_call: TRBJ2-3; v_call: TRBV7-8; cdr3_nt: TGTGCCAGCAGCTCACCCCGGACTAGCGGGAGGGCCAGGGCAGATACGCAGTATTTT; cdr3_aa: CASSSPRTSGRARADTQYF
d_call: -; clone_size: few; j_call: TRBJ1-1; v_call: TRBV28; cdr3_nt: TGTGCCAGCAGTTCACCGGGGGTAAATACTGAAGCTTTCTTT; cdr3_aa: CASSSPGVNTEAFF
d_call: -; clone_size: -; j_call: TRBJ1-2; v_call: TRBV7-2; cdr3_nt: TGCGCCAGCAGCTTGGGTCCAGCTAACTATGGCTACACCTTC; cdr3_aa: CASSLGPANYGYTF
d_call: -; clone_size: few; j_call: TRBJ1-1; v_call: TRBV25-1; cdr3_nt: TGTGCCAGCAGTGAAGGTGGCAGGGAAGCTTTCTTT; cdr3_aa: CASSEGGREAFF
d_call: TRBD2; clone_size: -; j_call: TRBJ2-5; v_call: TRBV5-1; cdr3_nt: TGCGCCAGCAGCCGAACAGGGACTAGCGGGGGGGTCGTCGGGACCCAGTACTTC; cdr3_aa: CASSRTGTSGGVVGTQYF
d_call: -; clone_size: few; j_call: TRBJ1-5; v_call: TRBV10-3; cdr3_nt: TGTGCCATCAGTGATGGGAATCAGCCCCAGCATTTT; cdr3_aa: CAISDGNQPQHF
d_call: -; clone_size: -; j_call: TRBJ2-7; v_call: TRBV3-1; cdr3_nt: TGTGCCAGCAGCCAAGTAACTGATCCAGGGCTAGCGTCGTTC; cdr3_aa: CASSQVTDPGLASF
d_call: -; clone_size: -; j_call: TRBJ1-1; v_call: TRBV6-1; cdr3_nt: TGTGCCAGCAGCGGAGACAGGCGCACTGAAGCTTTCTTT; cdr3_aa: CASSGDRRTEAFF
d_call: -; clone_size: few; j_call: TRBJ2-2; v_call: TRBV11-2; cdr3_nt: TGTGCCAGCAGTCCCGGACGGATGACCGGGGAGCTGTTTTTT; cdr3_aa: CASSPGRMTGELFF
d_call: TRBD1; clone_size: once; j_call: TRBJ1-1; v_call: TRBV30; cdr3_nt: TGTGCCTGGAGAAGACAGGGCCCCACTGAAGCTTTCTTT; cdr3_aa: CAWRRQGPTEAFF
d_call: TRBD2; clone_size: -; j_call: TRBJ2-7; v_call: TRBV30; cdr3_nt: TGTGCCTGGAGTGACCTAGCGGGATCGGACGCGCAGTACTTC; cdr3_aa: CAWSDLAGSDAQYF
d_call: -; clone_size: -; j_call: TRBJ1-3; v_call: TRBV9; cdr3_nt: TGTGCCAGCAGTAGGTCTGGAAACACCATATATTTT; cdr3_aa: CASSRSGNTIYF
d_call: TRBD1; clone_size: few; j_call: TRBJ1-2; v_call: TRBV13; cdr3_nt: TGTGCCAGCAGCTTATATATTGGGACAGGGCTAGGCGGCTACACCTTC; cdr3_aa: CASSLYIGTGLGGYTF
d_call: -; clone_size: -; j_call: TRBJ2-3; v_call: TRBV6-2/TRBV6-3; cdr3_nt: TGTGCCAGCAGTTACTCCCCCACTCTGGGGGGGCCCAGCACAGATACGCAGTATTTT; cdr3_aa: CASSYSPTLGGPSTDTQYF
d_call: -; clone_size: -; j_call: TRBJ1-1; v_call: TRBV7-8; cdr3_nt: TGTGCCAGCAGCTTAAGGCCCACTGAAGCTTTCTTT; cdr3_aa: CASSLRPTEAFF
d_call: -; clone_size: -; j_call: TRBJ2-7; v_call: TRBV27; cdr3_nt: TGTGCCATCGCCAAGGGAAACGAGCAGTACTTC; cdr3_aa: CAIAKGNEQYF
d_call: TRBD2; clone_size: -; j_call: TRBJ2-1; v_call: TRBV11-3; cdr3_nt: TGTGCCAGCAGCTCCCGGGCTAGCGGGAGTTACAATGAGCAGCTCTTC; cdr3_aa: CASSSRASGSYNEQLF
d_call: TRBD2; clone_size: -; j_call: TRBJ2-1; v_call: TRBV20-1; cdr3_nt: TGCAGTGCGGTAACTAGCGGGGGGGCTATCTCCTACAATGAGCAGTTCTTC; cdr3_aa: CSAVTSGGAISYNEQFF
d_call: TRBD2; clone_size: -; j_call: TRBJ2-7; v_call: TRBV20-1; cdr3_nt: TGCAGTGCTAGAGGGTGGGCGGGAGGCCTCTCGGCCCGCGTGGACGAGCAGTACTTC; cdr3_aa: CSARGWAGGLSARVDEQYF
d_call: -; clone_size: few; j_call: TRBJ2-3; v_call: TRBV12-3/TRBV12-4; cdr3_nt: TGTGCCAGCAGTTTGGGCAGGGGGGCCCTCACAGATACGCAGTATTTT; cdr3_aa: CASSLGRGALTDTQYF
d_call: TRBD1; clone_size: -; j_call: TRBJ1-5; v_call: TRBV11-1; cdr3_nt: TGTGCCAGCAGCTCAGGGGGGACAGGGAGCAATCAGCCCCAGCATTTT; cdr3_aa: CASSSGGTGSNQPQHF
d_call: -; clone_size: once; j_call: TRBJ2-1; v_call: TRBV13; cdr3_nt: TGTGCCAGCAGCCTCGGGCAGGGTCCGTTCTTC; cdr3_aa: CASSLGQGPFF
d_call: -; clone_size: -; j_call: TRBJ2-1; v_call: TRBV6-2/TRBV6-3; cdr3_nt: TGTGCCAGCCTCCTGGGGGCTCAGTATAATGAGCAGTTCTTC; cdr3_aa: CASLLGAQYNEQFF
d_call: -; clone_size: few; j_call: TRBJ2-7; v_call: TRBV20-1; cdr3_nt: TGCAGTGCTAGAGGGACAGAGGGTGGCGGGGGTTTCTCCTACGAGCAGTACTTC; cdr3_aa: CSARGTEGGGGFSYEQYF
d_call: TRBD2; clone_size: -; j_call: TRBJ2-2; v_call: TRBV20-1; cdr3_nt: TGCAGTGCTAGGGCGGGAGTGAGCACCGGGGAGCTGTTTTTT; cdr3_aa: CSARAGVSTGELFF
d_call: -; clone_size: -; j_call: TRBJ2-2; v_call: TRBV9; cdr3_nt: TGTGCCAGCTCAAAGGGGGAGCCCGGGGAGCTGTTTTTT; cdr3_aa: CASSKGEPGELFF
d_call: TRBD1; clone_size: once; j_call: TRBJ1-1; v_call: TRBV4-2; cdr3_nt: TGTGCCAGCAGCCTTGGACAGGTTACTGAAGCTTTCTTT; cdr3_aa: CASSLGQVTEAFF
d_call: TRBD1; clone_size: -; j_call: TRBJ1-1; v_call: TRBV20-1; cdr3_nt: TGCAGTGTCCTAGGCCAGAGGACAGGGTATGGTGAAGCTTTCTTT; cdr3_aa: CSVLGQRTGYGEAFF
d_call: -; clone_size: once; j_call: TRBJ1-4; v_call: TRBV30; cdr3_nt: TGTGCCTGGAGTAAAGAGTCCCTTGAAAAACTGTTTTTT; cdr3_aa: CAWSKESLEKLFF
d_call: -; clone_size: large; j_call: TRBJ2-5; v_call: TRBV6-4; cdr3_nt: TGTGCCAGCAGTTCTGACCAGGGAGAGACCCAGTACTTC; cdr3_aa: CASSSDQGETQYF
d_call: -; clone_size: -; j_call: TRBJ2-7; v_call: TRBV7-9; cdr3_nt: TGTGCCAGCAGCTTAGGGTCCTCCGAGCAGTACTTC; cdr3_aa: CASSLGSSEQYF
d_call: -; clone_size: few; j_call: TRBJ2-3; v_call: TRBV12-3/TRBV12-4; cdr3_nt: TGTGCCAGCAGTGGGGTAGGAGGGGATACGCAGTATTTT; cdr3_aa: CASSGVGGDTQYF
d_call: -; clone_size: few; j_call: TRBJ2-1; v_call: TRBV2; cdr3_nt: TGTGCCAGCAGTGAAGCCGCTTTTCTTTCCGGGATCAAGACAAATGAGCAGTTCTTC; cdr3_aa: CASSEAAFLSGIKTNEQFF
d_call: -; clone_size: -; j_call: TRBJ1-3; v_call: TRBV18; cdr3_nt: TGTGCCAGCTCACCGGACCCCGGAGGCGGAAACACCATATATTTT; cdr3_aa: CASSPDPGGGNTIYF
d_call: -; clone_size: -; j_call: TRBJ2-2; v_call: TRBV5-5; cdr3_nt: TGTGCCAGCAGCTTGGGTGCTCTAAACACCGGGGAGCTGTTTTTT; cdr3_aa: CASSLGALNTGELFF
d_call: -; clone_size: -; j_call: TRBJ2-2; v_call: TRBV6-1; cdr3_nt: TGTGCCAGCAGACTCACACTAGGCACGGGCGGGGAGCTGTTTTTT; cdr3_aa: CASRLTLGTGGELFF
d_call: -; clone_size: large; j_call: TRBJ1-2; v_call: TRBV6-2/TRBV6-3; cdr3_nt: TGTGCCAGCAGCTCCGGGACAAGGCCGTTCCGGTATGGCTACACCTTC; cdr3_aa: CASSSGTRPFRYGYTF
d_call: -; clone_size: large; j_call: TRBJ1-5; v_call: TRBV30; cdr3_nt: TGTGCCTGGAGTGTAAATGGGGCTAGCAATCAGCCCCAGCATTTT; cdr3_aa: CAWSVNGASNQPQHF
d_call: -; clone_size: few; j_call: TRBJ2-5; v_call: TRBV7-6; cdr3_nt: TGTGCCAGCAGCTTAGTAGCGGGGACAGGGAGAGAGACCCAGTACTTC; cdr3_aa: CASSLVAGTGRETQYF
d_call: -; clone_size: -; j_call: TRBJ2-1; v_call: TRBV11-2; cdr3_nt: TGTGCCAGCAGCCGGTTGGGGGGCGGCCACAATGAGCAGTTCTTC; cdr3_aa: CASSRLGGGHNEQFF
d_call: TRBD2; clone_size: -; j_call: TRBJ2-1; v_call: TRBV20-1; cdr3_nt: TGCAGTGCTAGGGCAGGCCTACTAGCGGGAGGGGGTGAGCAGTTCTTC; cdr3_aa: CSARAGLLAGGGEQFF
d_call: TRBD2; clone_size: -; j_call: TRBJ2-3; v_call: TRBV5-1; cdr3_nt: TGCGCCAGCAAACCAGACCCGGGTTTTGCGGGAGGTGGCACAGATACGCAGTATTTT; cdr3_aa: CASKPDPGFAGGGTDTQYF
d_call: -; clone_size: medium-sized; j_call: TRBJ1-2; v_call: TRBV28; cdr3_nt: -; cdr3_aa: CATLRDVYGCTF
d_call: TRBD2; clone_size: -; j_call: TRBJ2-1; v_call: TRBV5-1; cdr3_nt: TGCGCCAGCAGCCGCACCACTAGCGGGTACAATGAGCAGTTCTTC; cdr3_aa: CASSRTTSGYNEQFF
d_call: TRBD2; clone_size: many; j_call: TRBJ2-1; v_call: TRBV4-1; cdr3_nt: TGCGCCAGCAGCCAGACTAGCGTGGGGGCGGGGGGCAATGAGCAGTTCTTC; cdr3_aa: CASSQTSVGAGGNEQFF
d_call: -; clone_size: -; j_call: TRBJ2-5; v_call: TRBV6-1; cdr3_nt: TGTCCCAGCATTGTTGCAGGGTTTGAGCCCCAGTACTTC; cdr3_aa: CPSIVAGFEPQYF
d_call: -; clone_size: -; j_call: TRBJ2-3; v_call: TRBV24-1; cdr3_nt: TGTGCCACCGGTTTCGATACTAGCACAGATACACAGTATTTT; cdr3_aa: CATGFDTSTDTQYF
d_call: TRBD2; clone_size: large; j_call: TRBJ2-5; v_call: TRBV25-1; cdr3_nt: TGTGCCAGCAGGGTAGCGGGAGGGCCTCAAGAGACCCAGTACTTC; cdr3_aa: CASRVAGGPQETQYF
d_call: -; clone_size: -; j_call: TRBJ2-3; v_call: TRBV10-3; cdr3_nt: TGTGCCATCAGCGAACATACAGATACGCAGTATTTT; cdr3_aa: CAISEHTDTQYF